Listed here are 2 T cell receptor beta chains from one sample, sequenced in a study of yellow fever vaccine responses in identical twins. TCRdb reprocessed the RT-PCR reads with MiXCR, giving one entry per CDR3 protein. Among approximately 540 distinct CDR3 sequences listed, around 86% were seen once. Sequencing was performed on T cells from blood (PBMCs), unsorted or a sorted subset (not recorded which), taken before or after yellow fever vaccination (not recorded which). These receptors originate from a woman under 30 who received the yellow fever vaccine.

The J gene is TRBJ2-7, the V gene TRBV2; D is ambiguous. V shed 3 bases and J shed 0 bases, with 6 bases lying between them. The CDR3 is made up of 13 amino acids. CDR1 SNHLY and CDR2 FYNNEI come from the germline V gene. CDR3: CASSENHSYEQYF. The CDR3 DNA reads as TGTGCCAGCAGTGAGAACCACTCCTACGAGCAGTACTTC.

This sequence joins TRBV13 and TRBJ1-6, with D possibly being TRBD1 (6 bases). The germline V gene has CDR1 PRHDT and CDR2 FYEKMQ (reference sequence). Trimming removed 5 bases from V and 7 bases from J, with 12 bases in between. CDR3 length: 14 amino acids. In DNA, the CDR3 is TGTGCCAGCAGCACACAGGGCGCGAATTCACCCCTCCACTTT. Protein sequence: CASSTQGANSPLHF.